One and the same sample provided the 26 T cell receptor beta chains below, sequenced in a study of T cells in Graves' hyperthyroidism and ophthalmopathy. RNA transcripts provided the source from which TCR beta CDR3 regions were amplified. The HTBI primer set drove a first-round RT-PCR of the TCR CDR3. TCRdb re-analysed the multiplex PCR reads in MiXCR, keeping a single row per CDR3 protein. In the table there are approximately 330,000 distinct CDR3 sequences, over 20% of which are singletons. The sample taken for sequencing was blood. These receptor sequences come from a woman between 45 and 65 years old with Graves' hyperthyroidism.

Comments on this clonotype: Since a much larger clone is just one base distant, this may be a read error. J is TRBJ1-1 and V is TRBV3-1; D not certain. The CDR3 consists of 12 residues. From germline, CDR1 is LGHDT and CDR2 YNNKEL (reference sequence). Trimming took 11 bases from V and 1 from J, leaving 11 bases between them. Here the CDR3 reads CAVSRGNTEAFF. In DNA form, the CDR3 reads TGTGCCGTTTCACGGGGGAACACTGAAGCTTTCTTT.

This clonotype was seen many times. This sequence joins TRBV11-3 and TRBJ2-3; TRBD2 is a possible D gene (6 bases). This CDR3 contains 13 residues. CDR1 is SGHNT, CDR2 YENEEA, per germline. V lost 6 bases and J lost 4, with 11 bases in between. CDR3 region: CASRPRDSDTQYF. In nucleotides, the CDR3 is TGTGCCAGCAGGCCGAGGGACTCAGATACGCAGTATTTT. The full variable domain, in which reference TRBV11-3 and TRBJ2-3 provide the parts outside the CDR3, is EAGVVQSPRYKIIEKKQPVAFWCNPISGHNTLYWYLQNLGQGPELLIRYENEEAVDDSQLPKDRFSAERLKGVDSTLKIQPAELGDSAVYLCASRPRDSDTQYFGPGTRLTVL.

This clonotype was observed a few times. The V gene is TRBV18, the J gene TRBJ2-7; D is unclear. V lost 5 bases and J lost 5, with 10 bases in between. This CDR3 has 12 amino acids. Germline CDR1 is KGHSH and CDR2 is LQKENI. The CDR3 is CASSSVRDEQYF. The CDR3 nucleotides read TGTGCCAGCTCATCCGTACGGGACGAGCAGTACTTC. Full variable domain (remainder filled in from reference TRBV18 and TRBJ2-7): NAGVMQNPRHLVRRRGQEARLRCSPMKGHSHVYWYRQLPEEGLKFMVYLQKENIIDESGMPKERFSAEFPKEGPSILRIQQVVRGDSAAYFCASSSVRDEQYFGPGTRLTVT.

The V call is TRBV29-1, the J call TRBJ2-1; no firm D call. Trimming removed 7 bases at V and 4 bases at J, with 8 bases between. The CDR3 is 11 amino acids. Germline-derived CDR1 and CDR2 are SQVTM and ANQGSEA. CDR3 region: CSGEVYNEQFF. In DNA form, the CDR3 reads TGCAGCGGCGAGGTTTACAATGAGCAGTTCTTC.

The chain is built from TRBV5-1 and TRBJ1-5, with D maybe TRBD1 (5 bases). Between the trimmed V and J ends, which lost 0 bases and 2 bases, there was a span of 9 bases. CDR1 and CDR2 from the germline V gene are SGHRS and YFSETQ. The length of the CDR3 is 15 residues. The CDR3 DNA reads as TGCGCCAGCAGCTTGGACGGGGCTCGCAATCAGCCCCAGCATTTT. It encodes CASSLDGARNQPQHF.

This clonotype showed up many times. The gene calls are TRBV7-8 and TRBJ1-1; D is uncertain. This CDR3 region has 14 residues. From germline, CDR1 is SGHVS and CDR2 FQNEAQ. V was cut by 2 bases and J by 1 base, with 8 bases left in between. CDR3 in DNA: TGTGCCAGCAGCTTACTCGAGGGGAACACTGAAGCTTTCTTT. This codes for CASSLLEGNTEAFF.

This clonotype appeared a few times. The chain carries TRBV5-5 and TRBJ2-1, with 8 bases identical to TRBD2. V trimming: 3 bases; J trimming: 0 bases; junction bases outside the gene matches: 8. The germline V gene encodes CDR1 SGHKS and CDR2 YYEKEE (reference sequence). CDR3 length: 17 amino acids. The CDR3 coding sequence is TGTGCCAGCAGCTACCTAGCGGGCCGCAGCTCCTACAATGAGCAGTTCTTC. It specifies CASSYLAGRSSYNEQFF.

Notes on this clonotype: Compared with germline, one end of the junction differs, possibly owing to a read error. V usage is TRBV7-2 and J usage is TRBJ2-3; 7 nucleotides match TRBD2. In germline, CDR1 is SGHTA, CDR2 FQGNSA. The CDR3 has 18 residues. The CDR3 spells CASSPNLNRLAGTDTQYF. In nucleotides, the CDR3 is TGCGCCAGCAGCCCTAATCTAAATAGACTAGCCGGGACAGATACGCAGTATTTT.

This clonotype was seen at least ten times. This chain links TRBV20-1 with TRBJ2-7; TRBD1 matches 9 bases. The CDR3 loop spans 14 amino acids. Trimming at V came to 0 bases and at J to 2 bases, leaving 2 bases not matched to a gene. Germline V gene sequence: CDR1 DFQATT, CDR2 SNEGSKA (reference sequence). CDR3 protein: CSARDGDRAYEQYF. The DNA for the CDR3 is TGCAGTGCTAGAGATGGGGACAGGGCCTACGAGCAGTACTTC.

This clonotype was observed many times. V usage is TRBV7-9 and J usage is TRBJ2-1; D gene unclear. V was cut by 5 bases and J by 6 bases, with 5 bases left in between. Germline-derived CDR1 and CDR2 are SEHNR and FQNEAQ (reference sequence). The CDR3 extends over 11 amino acids. The DNA of the CDR3 is TGTGCCAGCAGCGAGCTCAATGAGCAGTTCTTC. Its protein product is CASSELNEQFF.

The chain is built from TRBV11-2 and TRBJ1-3, with a weak D call TRBD1 (5 bases). Per germline, CDR1 SGHAT and CDR2 FQNNGV. The CDR3 consists of 12 residues. V was shortened by 3 bases and J by 15 bases, with 15 bases between the two germline ends. The CDR3 reads CASSLDSGTKYF. Here the CDR3 DNA reads TGTGCCAGCAGCTTGGATAGCGGGACGAAATATTTT. Combining the CDR3 with reference TRBV11-2 and TRBJ1-3 gives the whole variable domain EAGVAQSPRYKIIEKRQSVAFWCNPISGHATLYWYQQILGQGPKLLIQFQNNGVVDDSQLPKDRFSAERLKGVDSTLKIQPAKLEDSAVYLCASSLDSGTKYFGEGSWLTVV.

This clonotype was detected many times. This chain connects TRBV5-6 to TRBJ2-1; D remains ambiguous. The length of the CDR3 is 12 residues. Per germline, CDR1 SGHDT and CDR2 YYEEEE. V shed 1 base and J shed 9 bases, with 8 bases lying between them. For the CDR3, the DNA is TGTGCCAGCAGCTTGTTTAGTTTTGAGCAGTTCTTC. It encodes CASSLFSFEQFF.

This rearrangement joins TRBV5-4 to TRBJ2-1; TRBD1 or TRBD2 may be the D gene (5 bases each). CDR3 size: 14 residues. Deletions cut 3 bases from V and 7 bases from J, with 14 bases between. From germline, CDR1 is SGHNT and CDR2 YYREEE (reference sequence). CDR3 sequence reads: CASSSSGPANEQFF. The DNA for the CDR3 is TGTGCCAGCAGCTCCTCGGGACCCGCGAATGAGCAGTTCTTC.

This clonotype has ten or more counts. The chain joins TRBV20-1 to TRBJ2-1, with D perhaps matching TRBD2 (5 bases). CDR1 is DFQATT, CDR2 SNEGSKA, per germline (reference sequence). CDR3 length equals 16 residues. Deletions cut 0 bases from V and 7 bases from J, with 19 bases between. DNA of the CDR3: TGCAGTGCTAGAGATACTATTCGGGCGGGTTGGAATGAGCAGTTCTTC. This sequence encodes CSARDTIRAGWNEQFF.

Comments on this clonotype: This may be a read error, as it is one base from a much larger clone. The CDR3 loop reads CASSLAGQGGYEQYF. The CDR3, as DNA: TGCGCCAGCAGCTTGGCGGGACAGGGGGGCTACGAGCAGTACTTC. The rearrangement uses TRBV5-1 and TRBJ2-7, with 11 bases identical to TRBD1. Germline CDR1 reads SGHRS; CDR2 reads YFSETQ. The CDR3 has 15 residues. V lost 0 bases to trimming and J lost 3 bases; unmatched junction nucleotides: 2.

This clonotype occurred many times. The chain combines TRBV11-2 with TRBJ1-2; possibly TRBD1 for D (5 bases). CDR1 is SGHAT, CDR2 FQNNGV, per germline. CDR3 size: 16 residues. Trimming cost V 5 bases and J 8 bases, with 24 bases left between them. The CDR3 region is CASSPGIQVSLRGYTF. CDR3 DNA: TGTGCCAGCAGCCCAGGGATCCAGGTGTCCCTTAGGGGCTACACCTTC.

This clonotype was seen only a few times. The chain has TRBV19 and TRBJ1-2, with D possibly TRBD1 on 5 matching bases. There are 15 residues in the CDR3. V shed 6 bases and J shed 2 bases, with 16 bases lying between them. Germline V gives CDR1 LNHDA, CDR2 SQIVND (reference sequence). CDR3 sequence (DNA): TGTGCCAGTAGCCTCCCCGGGGGGTCGAACTATGGCTACACCTTC. Its translation: CASSLPGGSNYGYTF.

This clonotype showed up many times. The chain joins TRBV7-9 to TRBJ2-3, with D perhaps matching TRBD1 (5 bases). V shed 1 base and J shed 3 bases, with 17 bases lying between them. Per the germline V gene, CDR1 is SEHNR and CDR2 is FQNEAQ (reference sequence). There are 17 residues in the CDR3. CDR3 region: CASSLVLQGFGTDTQYF. Written as DNA, the CDR3 is TGTGCCAGCAGCTTAGTTCTTCAGGGTTTTGGGACAGATACGCAGTATTTT.

The chain links TRBV6-5 to TRBJ2-1, with 9 nucleotides matching TRBD2. The CDR3 totals 15 residues. Germline loops: CDR1 MNHEY, CDR2 SVGAGI. V dropped 0 bases and J dropped 6; count of bases not matched to a gene: 3. CDR3 region: CASSYSREGSNEQFF. The CDR3 nucleotides read TGTGCCAGCAGTTACTCGCGGGAGGGCAGCAATGAGCAGTTCTTC.

The chain uses TRBV20-1 and TRBJ2-3; 15 positions match TRBD2. V lost 5 bases and J lost 5; bases outside the gene matches: 2. Germline V gives CDR1 DFQATT, CDR2 SNEGSKA (reference sequence). The CDR3 contains 14 residues. The CDR3 is CSAGTSGRQDTQYF. DNA of the CDR3: TGCAGTGCTGGGACTAGCGGGAGGCAAGATACGCAGTATTTT.

The chain recombines TRBV2 with TRBJ2-7, with TRBD1 identical over 10 bases. The germline V gene has CDR1 SNHLY and CDR2 FYNNEI. Unmatched junction bases numbered 6, after V lost 4 bases and J lost 6 bases. The CDR3 runs 14 residues. CDR3 residues: CASSGRTGGGEQYF. In DNA form, the CDR3 reads TGTGCCAGCAGTGGTAGGACAGGGGGTGGCGAGCAGTACTTC.

This clonotype was picked up many times. The CDR3 here is CASSLSPMGTDTQYF. In DNA form, the CDR3 reads TGTGCCAGCAGTTTGTCACCGATGGGCACAGATACGCAGTATTTT. The rearrangement links TRBV12-3 or TRBV12-4 to TRBJ2-3; D remains ambiguous. With 3 bases removed from V and 1 base from J, the gap between germline ends came to 11 bases. The CDR3 is 15 amino acids.

In its sample, this clonotype was seen a few times. The rearrangement links TRBV12-3 or TRBV12-4 to TRBJ2-1; unclear D gene. The CDR3 contains 12 residues. Deletions cut 6 bases from V and 10 bases from J, with 13 bases between. The CDR3 is CASSPRGAEQFF. CDR3 in DNA: TGTGCCAGCAGCCCCCGAGGTGCCGAGCAGTTCTTC.

V is TRBV5-8 and J is TRBJ2-3; TRBD2 matches 10 bases. The ends lost 0 bases at V and 1 base at J; junction bases unmatched: 8. Germline CDR1 reads SGHTS; CDR2 reads YDEGEE. The CDR3 is made up of 18 amino acids. The CDR3 sequence: CASSLGVAGGRGTDTQYF. CDR3 bases: TGTGCCAGCAGCTTGGGGGTAGCGGGAGGCCGGGGCACAGATACGCAGTATTTT.

This clonotype was counted many times. J is TRBJ2-3 and V is TRBV28; no reliable D call. V gave up 5 bases and J gave up 7 bases, with 19 bases separating them. This CDR3 comprises 15 residues. Germline V gives CDR1 MDHEN, CDR2 SYDVKM. CDR3 protein: CASSPTLGSVYTQYF. DNA of the CDR3: TGTGCCAGCAGTCCAACTCTCGGTTCTGTTTATACGCAGTATTTT.

This clonotype was picked up one time. J is TRBJ1-1 and V is TRBV18; tentative D call: TRBD1 (6 bases). The CDR3 contains 15 residues. The V and J ends lost 4 bases and 1 base respectively, with 13 bases between them. The V gene's germline CDR1 is KGHSH and CDR2 LQKENI. In nucleotides, the CDR3 is TGTGCCAGCTCACGAGATAGGGGGAGGAACACTGAAGCTTTCTTT. This gives the protein CASSRDRGRNTEAFF.